This note documents a single T cell receptor beta chain sequence. Its target is not known. The data originate from a study of T cell responses to AZD1222 COVID-19 vaccine. Sequencing was performed with immunoSEQ multiplex PCR; in TCRdb, only in-frame clones are kept and a portion is missing. The profile shows 100,000 or so clones, 88% of them singletons. The CDR3 is made up of 14 amino acids. Looked up from germline, CDR1 is SGDLS and CDR2 is YYNGEE. V lost 3 bases and J lost 1, with 10 bases in between. Overall study findings and caveats: It should be noted that donors were predominantly white British and more often female, and clonal diversity was possibly underestimated.

The receptor was isolated from an adult in good health. The source material was peripheral blood, sampled on day 0 of AZD1222 vaccination. The J gene is TRBJ1-1, the V gene TRBV9; D gene unclear. CDR3 protein: CASSALSRNTEAFF. The DNA for the CDR3 is TGTGCCAGCAGCGCGCTAAGCCGGAACACTGAAGCTTTCTTT.